This paragraph reports one T cell receptor beta chain. This entry comes from a study of OX40 agonist ivuxolimab in advanced cancers. Study overall: Patients took ivuxolimab, an agonistic anti-OX40 (CD134) antibody. Patients were roughly 83% male with ages roughly 20 to 80, mean roughly 55.

Some clones are missing from TCRdb's copy, which holds only in-frame ones; the method was immunoSEQ multiplex PCR. Among some 55,000 clones listed, 65% to 85% were seen once. Germline V gene data show CDR1 as KGHSH and CDR2 as LQKENI. V was cut by 2 bases and J by 0 bases, with 20 bases left in between. The CDR3 is made up of 20 amino acids. The V call is TRBV18, the J call TRBJ2-6; TRBD2 might be the D (6 bases). The source was CD4+ or CD8+ T cells sorted from blood, collected in a trial of the OX40 agonist ivuxolimab. The clonotype originates from an adult with an advanced solid tumor such as melanoma, head and neck, liver or kidney cancer. The CDR3 region is CASSPLARAGPFSGANVLTF. As DNA, the CDR3 is TGTGCCAGCTCACCATTGGCCCGGGCGGGACCCTTCTCTGGGGCCAACGTCCTGACTTTC.